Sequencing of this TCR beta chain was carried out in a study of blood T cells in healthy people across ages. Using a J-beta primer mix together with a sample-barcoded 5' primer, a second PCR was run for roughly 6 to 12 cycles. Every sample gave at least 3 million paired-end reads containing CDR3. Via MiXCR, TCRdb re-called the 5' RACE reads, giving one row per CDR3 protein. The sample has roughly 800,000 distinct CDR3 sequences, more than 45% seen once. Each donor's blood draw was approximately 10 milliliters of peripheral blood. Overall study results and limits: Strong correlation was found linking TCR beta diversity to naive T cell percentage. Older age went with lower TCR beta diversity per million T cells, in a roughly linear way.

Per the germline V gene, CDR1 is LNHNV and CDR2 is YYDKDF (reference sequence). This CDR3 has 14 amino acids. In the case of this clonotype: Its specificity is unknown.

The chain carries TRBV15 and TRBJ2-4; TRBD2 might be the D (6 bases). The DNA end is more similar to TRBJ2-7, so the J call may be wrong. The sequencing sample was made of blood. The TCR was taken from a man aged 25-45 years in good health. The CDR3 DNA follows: TGTGCCACCAGCAGCGGGACTGACCAATACGAGCAGTACTTC. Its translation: CATSSGTDQYEQYF.